This T cell receptor beta chain was observed in a study of shared clonotypes between healthy human individuals. Study results and caveats: A handful of donors shared 5% to 5.5% of their naive CD4 clonotypes.

Concerning this clone itself: The target antigen is unknown.

Clones were read by immunoSEQ multiplex PCR, and TCRdb kept only the in-frame ones, dropping some. This sample has a few hundred thousand clones, with roughly 80% found just once. The sequenced material came from memory CD4+ T cells sorted from blood. Subset given: CD45RA-negative fraction. The clonotype was recovered from a man aged 30 to 39 in good health.

Here the CDR3 reads CASSLDTNSPLHF. The CDR3 DNA follows: TGTGCCAGCAGCTTAGATACTAATTCACCCCTCCACTTT. This chain uses TRBV7-9 with TRBJ1-6; no definite D call. The germline V gene encodes CDR1 SEHNR and CDR2 FQNEAQ (reference sequence). This CDR3 contains 13 residues. V was cut by 1 base and J by 6 bases, with 4 bases left in between.